This TCR beta chain was sequenced during a study of blood T cell repertoires in COVID-19. Background on the study: COVID-19 samples collected from the United States, Italy and Spain covered acute and convalescent phases.

In the study's own analysis: Nucleated cell number was recorded as an estimate derived from reference gene primer amplification. Clones were read by immunoSEQ multiplex PCR, and TCRdb kept only the in-frame ones, dropping some. Clone size and V and J calls were adopted from that table, with D and trimming inferred from the DNA. The sample includes 150,000 or so clones, around 83% of them seen just once. The V end was cut by 1 base, the J end by 5 bases, with 15 bases between. CDR3 length: 16 amino acids. Germline loops: CDR1 SGHRS, CDR2 YFSETQ. The receptor was derived from a woman aged 45-60 years in a cohort sampled during active or convalescent COVID-19. The V gene is TRBV5-1, the J gene TRBJ1-4; a possible D gene is TRBD1 (6 bases). Sequenced sample: peripheral blood. The CDR3 DNA is TGCGCCAGCAGCTTGCCAGGGTTAGGGGGAAATGAAAAACTGTTTTTT. Residues: CASSLPGLGGNEKLFF. Filled out from reference TRBV5-1 and TRBJ1-4, the complete variable domain reads KAGVTQTPRYLIKTRGQQVTLSCSPISGHRSVSWYQQTPGQGLQFLFEYFSETQRNKGNFPGRFSGRQFSNSRSEMNVSTLELGDSALYLCASSLPGLGGNEKLFFGSGTQLSVL.